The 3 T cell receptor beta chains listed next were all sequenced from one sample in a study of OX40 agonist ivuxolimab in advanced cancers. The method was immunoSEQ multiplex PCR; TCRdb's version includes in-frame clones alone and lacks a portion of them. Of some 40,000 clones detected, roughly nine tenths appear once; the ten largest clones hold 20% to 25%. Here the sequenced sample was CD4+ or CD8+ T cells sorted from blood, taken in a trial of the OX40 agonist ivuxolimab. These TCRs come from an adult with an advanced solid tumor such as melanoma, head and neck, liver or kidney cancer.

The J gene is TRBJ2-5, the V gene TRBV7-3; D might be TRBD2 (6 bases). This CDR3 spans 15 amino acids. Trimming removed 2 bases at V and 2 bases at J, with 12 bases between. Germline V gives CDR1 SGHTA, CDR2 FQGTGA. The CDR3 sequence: CASSLSGSGQETQYF. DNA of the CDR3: TGTGCCAGCAGCTTATCGGGAAGCGGGCAAGAGACCCAGTACTTC.

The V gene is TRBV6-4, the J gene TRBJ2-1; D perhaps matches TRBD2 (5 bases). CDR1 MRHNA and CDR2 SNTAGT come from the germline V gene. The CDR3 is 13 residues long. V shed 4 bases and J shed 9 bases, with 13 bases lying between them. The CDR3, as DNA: TGTGCCAGCAGTGGAGGGCCTTCGGGTGAGCAGTTCTTC. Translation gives CASSGGPSGEQFF.

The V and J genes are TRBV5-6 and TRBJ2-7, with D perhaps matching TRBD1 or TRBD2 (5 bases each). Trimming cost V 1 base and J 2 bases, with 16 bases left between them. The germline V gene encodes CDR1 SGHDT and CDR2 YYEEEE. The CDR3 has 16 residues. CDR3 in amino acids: CASSLRDARTTYEQYF. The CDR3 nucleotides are TGTGCCAGCAGCTTGAGGGACGCTAGAACCACCTACGAGCAGTACTTC. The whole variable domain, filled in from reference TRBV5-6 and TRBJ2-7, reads DAGVTQSPTHLIKTRGQQVTLRCSPKSGHDTVSWYQQALGQGPQFIFQYYEEEERQRGNFPDRFSGHQFPNYSSELNVNALLLGDSALYLCASSLRDARTTYEQYFGPGTRLTVT.